These 19 T cell receptor beta chains were sequenced from one sample in a study of T-cell reconstitution after alpha-beta-depleted transplantation in children (dated by TCRdb to 2015 to 2016). The intended sense of this specimen's treatment or condition label: allogeneic hematopoietic cell transplantation with graft depleted of TCRalphabeta T cells and CD19 B cells. Preparation of the library involved PCR. The data were produced on an Illumina HiSeq 2500. Molecular barcoding was employed in the preparation of TCR libraries, with unique molecular identifiers being used to normalize TCRbeta repertoire quantification. TCRdb reprocessed the public reads (quality trimming at Q25 with fastp, clone calling with MiXCR) and kept in-frame beta chains. Entries that share a CDR3 protein sequence are merged under the most common genes and DNA. The sample profile shows 150,000 to 200,000 distinct CDR3 sequences; 11% of them were found once. Approximately 13% of the sample comes from the top ten.

The sequencing used PBMCs, collected before TCRalphabeta/CD19-depleted stem cell transplant. Receptors originate from a boy aged 2 to 9 with acute myeloid leukemia, due to receive a stem cell transplant.

This clonotype was recorded at least ten times. The chain carries TRBV7-9 and TRBJ2-6; D call uncertain. The germline V and J ends were trimmed by 0 bases and 6 bases, with 9 bases remaining between them. The CDR3 consists of 15 residues. The germline gives CDR1 SEHNR, CDR2 FQNEAQ (reference sequence). This CDR3 is CASSLAWSVANVLTF. CDR3 sequence (DNA): TGTGCCAGCAGCTTAGCGTGGTCAGTGGCCAACGTCCTGACTTTC.

In this sample, this clonotype turned up many times. The chain uses TRBV5-1 and TRBJ2-2; no firm D call. Trimming cost V 0 bases and J 0 bases, with 6 bases left between them. The germline V gene encodes CDR1 SGHRS and CDR2 YFSETQ. The CDR3 runs 15 residues. The CDR3 coding sequence is TGCGCCAGCAGCTTGGAGGTAGCGAACACCGGGGAGCTGTTTTTT. Encoded protein: CASSLEVANTGELFF. The full variable domain, in which reference TRBV5-1 and TRBJ2-2 provide the parts outside the CDR3, is KAGVTQTPRYLIKTRGQQVTLSCSPISGHRSVSWYQQTPGQGLQFLFEYFSETQRNKGNFPGRFSGRQFSNSRSEMNVSTLELGDSALYLCASSLEVANTGELFFGEGSRLTVL.

This clonotype was observed at least ten times. The J gene is TRBJ2-3, the V gene TRBV12-3 or TRBV12-4, with D perhaps TRBD2 (5 bases). Deletions cut 3 bases from V and 0 bases from J, with 10 bases between. CDR3 length equals 15 residues. Here the CDR3 reads CASSFSGYSTDTQYF. In DNA, the CDR3 is TGTGCCAGCAGTTTCTCGGGGTACAGCACAGATACGCAGTATTTT.

There are many counts of this clonotype. The chain joins TRBV10-3 to TRBJ1-2; 7 bases line up with TRBD1. Germline-derived CDR1 and CDR2 are ENHRY and SYGVKD. With V trimmed by 6 bases and J by 0 bases, 10 bases remained unmatched. This CDR3 is built from 16 residues. The CDR3 sequence: CAIRGVGQVANYGYTF. CDR3 nucleotide sequence: TGTGCCATCAGAGGCGTTGGACAGGTTGCTAACTATGGCTACACCTTC.

The table lists this clonotype with many counts. The chain couples TRBV4-1 to TRBJ2-1; 8 nucleotides match TRBD2. Trimming cost V 0 bases and J 4 bases; bases outside gene matches: 5. Germline V CDR1 and CDR2: MGHRA, YSYEKL. This CDR3 spans 16 amino acids. This chain's CDR3 is CASSQDEAGGYNEQFF. In DNA, the CDR3 is TGCGCCAGCAGCCAAGATGAGGCGGGAGGTTACAATGAGCAGTTCTTC.

This clonotype was observed many times. This chain links TRBV7-9 with TRBJ2-2; 11 bases align to TRBD1. Trimming at V came to 7 bases and at J to 7 bases, leaving 14 bases not matched to a gene. In germline, CDR1 is SEHNR, CDR2 FQNEAQ (reference sequence). The CDR3 runs 17 residues. The CDR3: CASIPQLRTGGGGELFF. Written as DNA, the CDR3 is TGTGCCAGCATCCCCCAGCTTCGGACAGGGGGCGGCGGGGAGCTGTTTTTT.

This clonotype was seen at least ten times. V and J are TRBV20-1 and TRBJ2-1; 15 bases agree with TRBD2. V dropped 4 bases and J dropped 4; count of bases not matched to a gene: 2. The CDR3 is 15 residues long. Germline V lookup: CDR1 DFQATT, CDR2 SNEGSKA (reference sequence). The CDR3 DNA sequence: TGCAGTGCTAAAGGACTAGCGGGAGGGTACAATGAGCAGTTCTTC. Its translation is CSAKGLAGGYNEQFF.

This clonotype was observed many times. The chain employs TRBV5-1 and TRBJ2-2; TRBD2 matches 8 bases. The ends lost 2 bases at V and 3 bases at J; junction bases unmatched: 6. CDR3 size: 16 residues. Germline assignment: CDR1 SGHRS and CDR2 YFSETQ. The CDR3 sequence: CASSLTAGEDTGELFF. The DNA of the CDR3 is TGCGCCAGCAGCTTAACAGCGGGGGAGGACACCGGGGAGCTGTTTTTT. Looking up the rest from reference TRBV5-1 and TRBJ2-2 gives the full variable domain: KAGVTQTPRYLIKTRGQQVTLSCSPISGHRSVSWYQQTPGQGLQFLFEYFSETQRNKGNFPGRFSGRQFSNSRSEMNVSTLELGDSALYLCASSLTAGEDTGELFFGEGSRLTVL.

This clonotype was detected ten times or more. The gene calls are TRBV12-3 or TRBV12-4 and TRBJ2-5; 12 bases line up with TRBD2. This CDR3 is 16 amino acids long. The V segment lost 3 bases and the J segment 5 bases; nucleotides outside the gene matches: 7. The CDR3 spells CASSFGLAGGLETQYF. CDR3 nucleotide sequence: TGTGCCAGCAGTTTCGGCCTAGCGGGGGGGCTGGAGACCCAGTACTTC.

This clonotype was seen many times. The chain couples TRBV28 to TRBJ2-1; D unresolved. There are 12 residues in the CDR3. Trimming shortened V by 6 bases and J by 7 bases, and 10 bases separated the two germline ends. Germline V gene sequence: CDR1 MDHEN, CDR2 SYDVKM. CDR3 protein: CASRDPNNEQFF. The CDR3 DNA reads TGTGCCAGCAGGGACCCAAATAATGAGCAGTTCTTC.

In regard to this clonotype: A much larger clonotype is one base distant, so this may be a read error. The chain joins TRBV9 to TRBJ2-2, with 9 bases matching TRBD2. Germline V gene lookup returns CDR1 SGDLS and CDR2 YYNGEE. The CDR3 length is 16 residues. The CDR3, as DNA: TGTGCCAGCAGCGTAGCGGGCGGGAGGGCCCCCGGGGCGCTGTTTTTT. It translates to CASSVAGGRAPGALFF.

This clonotype was detected a few times. The chain is built from TRBV12-3 or TRBV12-4 and TRBJ2-3; D perhaps matches TRBD2 (6 bases). The CDR3 is 15 amino acids. The ends were cut back, 2 bases at V and 1 base at J, with 10 bases in the middle. CDR3 nucleotide sequence: TGTGCCAGCAGTTTACGAGGGAGGCGCACAGATACGCAGTATTTT. It codes for CASSLRGRRTDTQYF.

This clonotype was counted between two and nine times. The chain carries TRBV7-6 and TRBJ2-7; TRBD2 aligns across 12 bases. The CDR3 runs 19 residues. Germline trimming cut 5 bases from V and 2 bases from J; bases unmatched to any gene: 16. CDR1 is SGHVS, CDR2 FNYEAQ, per germline. CDR3 residues: CASSQKSLAGGYEPYEQYF. CDR3 coding DNA: TGTGCCAGCAGCCAAAAATCTCTAGCGGGAGGGTACGAACCCTACGAGCAGTACTTC.

This clonotype showed up many times. V gene TRBV29-1 combines with J gene TRBJ2-1; 8 positions agree with TRBD1. Germline V gene sequence: CDR1 SQVTM, CDR2 ANQGSEA. The trim removed 6 bases at V and 4 bases at J, leaving 17 bases unmatched. The CDR3 sequence is 17 residues long. DNA of the CDR3: TGCAGCGTGGCAGGGGGCCATACGGGGCTCCTATACAATGAGCAGTTCTTC. Amino acid sequence: CSVAGGHTGLLYNEQFF.

This clonotype was counted at least ten times. V and J are TRBV7-9 and TRBJ2-3; D not resolved. The CDR3 has 14 residues. Germline values: CDR1 SEHNR, CDR2 FQNEAQ (reference sequence). The V end lost 4 bases, the J end lost 4 bases, and 12 bases lay between the germline ends. This CDR3 is CASSSQSAADTQYF. CDR3 sequence (DNA): TGTGCCAGCAGCTCCCAGTCGGCAGCAGATACGCAGTATTTT.

The V gene is TRBV11-2, the J gene TRBJ2-3; tentative D call: TRBD1 (5 bases). Germline V gene lookup returns CDR1 SGHAT and CDR2 FQNNGV. The V and J ends lost 6 bases and 5 bases respectively, with 15 bases between them. The CDR3 is 14 residues long. The CDR3 loop reads CASRTGWGVDTQYF. The CDR3 coding sequence is TGTGCCAGCAGAACTGGGTGGGGCGTAGATACGCAGTATTTT.

This clonotype has a count of ten or more. The chain links TRBV5-1 to TRBJ2-5; TRBD2 is a possible D gene (6 bases). This CDR3 spans 15 amino acids. Trimming stripped 4 bases from V and 2 bases from J, with 15 bases between. In germline, CDR1 is SGHRS, CDR2 YFSETQ. CDR3 nucleotide sequence: TGCGCCAGCAGCCCCCGTTCTAGCGCACAAGAGACCCAGTACTTC. This sequence encodes CASSPRSSAQETQYF.

This clonotype was counted between two and nine times. A read error may be the cause here, since a much bigger clone is one base away. V and J are TRBV28 and TRBJ1-5; D ambiguous. CDR1 is MDHEN, CDR2 SYDVKM, per germline. The V end lost 8 bases, the J end lost 2 bases, and 7 bases lay between the germline ends. The CDR3 is made up of 12 amino acids. The CDR3 bases are TGTGCCAGCGGGCCGGGCAATCAGCCCCAGCATTTT. Its protein product is CASGPGNQPQHF.

To note about this clonotype: Relative to the germline gene, one junction end is altered; a read error may explain this. The chain combines TRBV12-3 or TRBV12-4 with TRBJ2-1, with 10 nucleotides matching TRBD1. The CDR3 covers 15 residues. CDR3 DNA: TGTGCCAACAGTTTAAGGGGACAGGGGATCATTGAGCAGTTCTTC. Translation: CANSLRGQGIIEQFF.